What follows describes a single T cell receptor (beta chain). The antigen remains undetermined. This entry is derived from a study of T-cell memory formation after mild COVID-19. Study-level points and caveats: CD4/CD8 balance characterized clones contracting day 15 to 85, and CD4+ skew characterized later expanders. The second-wave clones peaking on day 37 were not confirmed as SARS-CoV-2-specific.

Germline loops: CDR1 KGHSH, CDR2 LQKENI. The CDR3 totals 15 residues. V lost 5 bases, J lost 4 bases, and 7 bases stayed unmatched. TCRdb independently ran MiXCR on the 5' RACE reads; one entry per CDR3 protein. This table holds some 300,000 distinct CDR3 sequences, less than 20% found once. This sequence originates from a man aged 18 to 30 who had mild COVID-19 (a few samples of this study predate the infection). Cell type and time point are not known. Sequences were obtained from PBMCs or a T cell subset sorted from them (not recorded which). The V gene is TRBV18, the J gene TRBJ2-7; 11 bases fit TRBD2. The CDR3 DNA reads TGTGCCAGCTCAGCTACTAGCGGGGGAGAATACGAGCAGTACTTC. Translation gives CASSATSGGEYEQYF.